These T cell receptor beta chains were read from a single sample in a study of blood T cell repertoires in COVID-19. Only in-frame clones appear in the TCRdb table, and some are missing; sequencing was by immunoSEQ multiplex PCR. The sample lists some 370,000 clones; around 87% were seen once. The sequencing input was peripheral blood. These receptors were collected from a woman aged 25 to 39 with COVID-19, enrolled during active disease. The CDR3 runs from the conserved cysteine through the conserved F or W. A D gene is named only where the DNA matches it firmly. Size tells how often a clone was seen (once, few, many) or the class of an expanded clone, and some rows leave it out.

- TRBJ2-6 - TRBV21-1 CASTTGRSSGANVLTF TGTGCCAGCACTACCGGAAGGAGCTCTGGGGCCAACGTCCTGACTTTC
TRBD1 TRBJ2-2 once TRBV28 CASSLGTGPTGELFF TGTGCCAGCAGTTTAGGGACAGGGCCCACGGGGGAGCTGTTTTTT
- TRBJ1-2 - TRBV7-2 CASSQRSYGYTF TGTGCCAGCAGCCAAAGGAGCTATGGCTACACCTTC
- TRBJ2-7 few TRBV5-6 CASSLARGYEQYF TGTGCCAGCAGCTTGGCCAGGGGTTACGAGCAGTACTTC
TRBD2 TRBJ2-3 - TRBV19 CASSSGRADTQYF TGTGCCAGTAGTAGCGGGAGGGCAGATACGCAGTATTTT
TRBD1 TRBJ1-6 - TRBV18 CASSGTVNSPLHF TGTGCCAGCTCGGGGACAGTCAATTCACCCCTCCACTTT
TRBD1 TRBJ1-2 - TRBV7-9 CASSEGAQGYTF TGTGCCAGCAGCGAGGGGGCCCAGGGCTACACCTTC
- TRBJ2-7 - TRBV30 CAWSQDDEQYF TGTGCCTGGAGTCAGGATGACGAGCAGTACTTC
- TRBJ1-4 once TRBV6-5 CASRGGYNEKLFF TGTGCCAGCAGGGGCGGGTATAATGAAAAACTGTTTTTT
- TRBJ2-2 - TRBV6-5 CASRPPGVMAGELFF TGTGCCAGCAGACCCCCGGGAGTGATGGCCGGGGAGCTGTTTTTT
TRBD1 TRBJ2-2 - TRBV4-2 CASSQPKTGVAGELFF TGTGCCAGCAGCCAACCCAAGACAGGGGTGGCCGGGGAGCTGTTTTTT
TRBD2 TRBJ2-1 - TRBV4-3 CASSQDSNSGRYYEQFF TGCGCCAGCAGCCAGGACTCGAATAGCGGGAGATATTATGAGCAGTTCTTC
TRBD2 TRBJ2-1 few TRBV5-1 CASMSGRAVEQFF TGCGCCAGCATGAGCGGGAGGGCCGTTGAGCAGTTCTTC
- TRBJ2-4 - TRBV9 CASAQGGMENIQYF TGTGCCAGCGCGCAGGGCGGGATGGAAAACATTCAGTACTTC
- TRBJ1-2 - TRBV14 CASSQGGTSGYTF TGTGCCAGCAGCCAAGGGGGGACATCTGGCTACACCTTC
- TRBJ2-1 - TRBV4-2 CASSQERVEQFF TGTGCCAGCAGCCAAGAACGGGTTGAGCAGTTCTTC
TRBD2 TRBJ2-1 - TRBV5-8 CASSPLGREPYNEQFF TGTGCCAGCAGCCCCCTGGGGCGGGAGCCCTACAATGAGCAGTTCTTC
TRBD2 TRBJ2-3 - TRBV28 CASRVLGTPSGRKADTQYF TGTGCCAGCAGAGTTTTAGGGACTCCTAGCGGGAGGAAGGCAGATACGCAGTATTTT
TRBD2 TRBJ2-1 - TRBV11-2 CATRGTSGLNEQFF TGTGCCACCCGCGGCACTAGCGGGCTCAATGAGCAGTTCTTC
TRBD1 TRBJ2-7 once TRBV2 CASSEVGQGKGEQYF TGTGCCAGCAGTGAAGTCGGACAGGGGAAAGGCGAGCAGTACTTC
TRBD2 TRBJ2-7 - TRBV27 CASSPRGLADEQYF TGTGCCAGCAGTCCACGGGGACTAGCGGACGAGCAGTACTTC
- TRBJ1-3 - TRBV5-5 CASSLGSPGNTIYF TGTGCCAGCAGCTTGGGAAGCCCTGGAAACACCATATATTTT
TRBD2 TRBJ2-5 - TRBV28 CASSRPIAGAKETQYF TGTGCCAGCAGCCGCCCAATAGCGGGAGCGAAGGAGACCCAGTACTTC
TRBD2 TRBJ2-5 - TRBV7-3 CASSFLAGGPKTQYF TGTGCCAGCAGCTTTCTAGCGGGAGGGCCCAAGACCCAGTACTTC
TRBD1 TRBJ2-3 - TRBV19 CASSKSGQHSLVDTQYF TGTGCCAGTAGTAAGTCGGGACAGCATTCCTTAGTAGATACGCAGTATTTT
- TRBJ2-1 - TRBV7-2 CASTDIGVYNEQFF TGTGCCAGCACAGATATAGGGGTCTACAATGAGCAGTTCTTC
TRBD2 TRBJ2-2 - TRBV28 CASSSWEGRYTGELFF TGTGCCAGCAGTTCCTGGGAGGGCCGATACACCGGGGAGCTGTTTTTT
TRBD1 TRBJ1-2 - TRBV7-2 CASSLPGQGGSCIF TGTGCCAGCAGCTTACCCGGGCAGGGGGGAAGTTGTATCTTC
- TRBJ2-2 - TRBV28 CAGRDPDSGELFF TGTGCCGGAAGGGATCCGGACAGCGGGGAGCTGTTTTTT
TRBD1 TRBJ2-1 - TRBV18 CASSPSGQTISNEQFF TGTGCCAGCTCACCATCGGGACAGACGATTTCGAATGAGCAGTTCTTC
- TRBJ1-2 - TRBV11-2 CASSLYSYGYTF TGTGCCAGCAGCTTATACAGCTATGGCTACACCTTC
TRBD1 TRBJ2-5 - TRBV15 CATSRDRGQETQYF TGTGCCACCAGCCGGGACAGGGGGCAAGAGACCCAGTACTTC
TRBD1 TRBJ2-4 - TRBV24-1 CATSDSRTGNFGIQYF TGTGCCACCAGTGACTCCCGGACAGGGAATTTCGGCATTCAGTACTTC
TRBD1 TRBJ1-1 - TRBV10-3 CAIRGQAMNTEAFF TGTGCCATCCGGGGACAGGCTATGAACACTGAAGCTTTCTTT
TRBD1 TRBJ1-5 - TRBV4-2 CASSTGEFQPQHF TGTGCCAGCAGCACAGGGGAATTTCAGCCCCAGCATTTT
- TRBJ2-2 - TRBV10-3 CATRQGGNTGELFF TGTGCCACTCGACAGGGAGGAAACACCGGGGAGCTGTTTTTT
TRBD1 TRBJ2-6 once TRBV27 CASSNRGTFGSGANVLTF TGTGCCAGCAGTAACAGGGGGACCTTTGGTTCTGGGGCCAACGTCCTGACTTTC
TRBD1 TRBJ1-5 - TRBV30 CAWSVRGQGAYQPQHF TGTGCCTGGAGTGTACGGGGACAGGGGGCCTATCAGCCCCAGCATTTT
TRBD1 TRBJ1-6 - TRBV11-2 CASSFLRGTAYSPLHF TGTGCCAGCAGCTTCCTTAGGGGGACAGCGTATTCACCCCTCCACTTT
TRBD2 TRBJ2-1 - TRBV30 CAWGSKRGYNEQFF TGTGCCTGGGGGTCGAAGCGGGGTTACAATGAGCAGTTCTTC
TRBD1 TRBJ2-7 few TRBV2 CASRDRFSEQYF TGTGCCAGCCGGGACAGGTTCTCGGAGCAGTACTTC
- TRBJ1-5 - TRBV10-3 CAISPGGNQPQHF TGTGCCATCAGTCCCGGGGGTAATCAGCCCCAGCATTTT
- TRBJ2-3 once TRBV5-1 CASSLGGGAGTQYF TGCGCCAGCAGCTTGGGCGGGGGCGCGGGAACGCAGTATTTT
- TRBJ1-2 - TRBV10-3 CAISGLDRLTYGYTF TGTGCCATCAGTGGCTTAGATCGACTCACCTATGGCTACACCTTC
TRBD2 TRBJ2-1 - TRBV18 CASSRLAEDNEQFF TGTGCCAGCTCACGACTAGCGGAAGACAATGAGCAGTTCTTC
- TRBJ1-1 - TRBV6-5 CASSYSIQGYTEAFF TGTGCCAGCAGTTACTCGATACAGGGTTACACTGAAGCTTTCTTT
TRBD2 TRBJ2-3 once TRBV2 CASSASGADTQYF TGTGCCAGCAGTGCTAGCGGGGCAGATACGCAGTATTTT
TRBD2 TRBJ2-1 - TRBV6-2/TRBV6-3 CASSYWPTSGRRNEQFF TGTGCCAGCAGTTATTGGCCGACTAGCGGGAGGAGAAATGAGCAGTTCTTC
- TRBJ1-1 - TRBV4-1 CASSQSRGIPEAFF TGCGCCAGCAGCCAAAGCAGGGGCATCCCTGAAGCTTTCTTT
TRBD2 TRBJ2-5 - TRBV4-3 CASSRGLAGGGEETQYF TGCGCCAGCAGCCGAGGACTAGCGGGAGGAGGTGAAGAGACCCAGTACTTC
TRBD2 TRBJ2-1 - TRBV11-3 CASSLVGGRDNEQFF TGTGCCAGCAGCCTAGTGGGCGGGAGGGACAATGAGCAGTTCTTC
- TRBJ1-6 - TRBV7-6 CASSQQQGRNSPLHF TGTGCCAGCAGTCAACAACAGGGTAGAAATTCACCCCTCCACTTT
- TRBJ1-4 - TRBV28 CASSLSLARTGNEKLFF TGTGCCAGCAGTTTGTCGTTGGCCCGCACGGGTAATGAAAAACTGTTTTTT
TRBD1 TRBJ1-1 - TRBV10-1 CASSEVQGGRAEAFF TGCGCCAGCAGCGAAGTACAGGGGGGGAGGGCTGAAGCTTTCTTT
- TRBJ1-6 - TRBV5-1 CASSLGDSPLHF TGCGCCAGCAGCTTGGGAGATTCACCCCTCCACTTT
- TRBJ2-7 few TRBV6-5 CASSYSRTAANYEQYF TGTGCCAGCAGTTACTCTCGAACGGCAGCGAACTACGAGCAGTACTTC
TRBD2 TRBJ2-1 - TRBV9 CASSPFSREGNEQFF TGTGCCAGCAGCCCTTTCTCGCGGGAGGGCAATGAGCAGTTCTTC
- TRBJ2-7 - TRBV10-1 CASSGTANDEQYF TGCGCCAGCAGTGGGACAGCGAACGACGAGCAGTACTTC
- TRBJ2-5 - TRBV29-1 CSVDEGRAEVQETQYF TGCAGCGTTGATGAGGGTCGAGCGGAAGTCCAAGAGACCCAGTACTTC
- TRBJ1-1 once TRBV7-9 CASSLGHPNTEAFF TGTGCCAGCAGCTTGGGACACCCGAACACTGAAGCTTTCTTT